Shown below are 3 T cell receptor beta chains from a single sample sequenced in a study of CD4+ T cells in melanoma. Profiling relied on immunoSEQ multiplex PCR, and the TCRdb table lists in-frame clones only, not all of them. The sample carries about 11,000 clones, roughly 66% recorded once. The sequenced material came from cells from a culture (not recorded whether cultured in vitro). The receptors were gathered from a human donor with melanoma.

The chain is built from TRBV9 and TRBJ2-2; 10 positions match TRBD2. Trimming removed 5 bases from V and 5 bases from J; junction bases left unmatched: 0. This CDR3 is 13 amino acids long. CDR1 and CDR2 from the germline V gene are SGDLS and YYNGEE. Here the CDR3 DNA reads TGTGCCAGCAGGACTAGCGGGACCGGGGAGCTGTTTTTT. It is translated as CASRTSGTGELFF.

The CDR3: CASSLGGWGTEAFF. As DNA, the CDR3 is TGTGCCAGCAGCTTGGGGGGTTGGGGCACTGAAGCTTTCTTT. The chain couples TRBV11-3 to TRBJ1-1, with a weak D call TRBD1 (5 bases). Per the germline V gene, CDR1 is SGHNT and CDR2 is YENEEA. V was cut by 3 bases and J by 4 bases, with 12 bases left in between. CDR3 size: 14 residues.

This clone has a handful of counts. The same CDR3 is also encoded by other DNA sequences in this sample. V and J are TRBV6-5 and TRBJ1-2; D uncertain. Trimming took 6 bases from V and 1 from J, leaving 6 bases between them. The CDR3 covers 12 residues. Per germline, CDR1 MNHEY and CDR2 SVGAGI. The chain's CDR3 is CASSPSNYGYTF. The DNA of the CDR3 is TGTGCCAGCAGCCCTAGTAACTATGGCTACACCTTC.